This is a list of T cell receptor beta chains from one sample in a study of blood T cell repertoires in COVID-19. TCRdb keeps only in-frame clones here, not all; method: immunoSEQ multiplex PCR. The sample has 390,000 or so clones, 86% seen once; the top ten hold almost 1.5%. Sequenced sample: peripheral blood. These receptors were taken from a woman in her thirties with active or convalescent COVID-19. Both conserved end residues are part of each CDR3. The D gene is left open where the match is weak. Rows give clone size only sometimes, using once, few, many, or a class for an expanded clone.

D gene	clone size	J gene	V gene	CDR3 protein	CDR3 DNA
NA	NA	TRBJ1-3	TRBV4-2	CASSQDKTGGPGNTIYF	TGTGCCAGCAGCCAAGATAAGACAGGTGGGCCTGGAAACACCATATATTTT
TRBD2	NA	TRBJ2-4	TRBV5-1	CASSLEGVAGAISIQYF	TGCGCCAGCAGCTTGGAGGGAGTAGCGGGCGCGATATCCATTCAGTACTTC
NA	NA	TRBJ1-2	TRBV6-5	CASSGTAFNGYTF	TGTGCCAGTAGCGGGACCGCCTTCAATGGCTACACCTTC
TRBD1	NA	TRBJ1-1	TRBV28	CASRGQGNTEAFF	TGTGCCAGCAGAGGACAGGGGAACACTGAAGCTTTCTTT
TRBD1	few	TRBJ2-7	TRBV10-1	CATSGGPDEQYF	TGCGCCACATCAGGGGGCCCGGACGAGCAGTACTTC
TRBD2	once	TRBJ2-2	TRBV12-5	CASGLVHGLGVKVNTGELFF	TGTGCTAGTGGTTTGGTACACGGACTAGGCGTTAAGGTGAACACCGGGGAGCTGTTTTTT
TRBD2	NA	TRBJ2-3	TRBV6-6	CASRVSGISTDTQYF	TGTGCCAGCAGGGTTAGCGGGATTAGCACAGATACGCAGTATTTT
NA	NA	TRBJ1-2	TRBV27	CASGTGAVGYTF	TGTGCCAGCGGAACTGGGGCAGTTGGCTACACCTTC
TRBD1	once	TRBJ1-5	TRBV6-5	CASRGTGFVNQPQHF	TGTGCCAGCAGAGGGACAGGGTTTGTGAATCAGCCCCAGCATTTT
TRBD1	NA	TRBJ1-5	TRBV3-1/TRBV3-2	CASSQQGASNQPQHF	TGTGCCAGCAGCCAACAGGGGGCAAGCAATCAGCCCCAGCATTTT
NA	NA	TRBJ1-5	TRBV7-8	CASSLRSVQGNQPQHF	TGTGCCAGCAGCTTACGTTCGGTCCAGGGCAATCAGCCCCAGCATTTT
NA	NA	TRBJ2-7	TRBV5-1	CASSPTGSSYEQYF	TGCGCCAGCAGTCCAACAGGGAGCTCCTACGAGCAGTACTTC
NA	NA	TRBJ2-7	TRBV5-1	CASPSRPYEQYF	TGCGCCAGCCCCTCCAGGCCCTACGAGCAGTACTTC
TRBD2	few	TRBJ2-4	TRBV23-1	CASSQSLMGTSGGPDENIQYF	TGCGCCAGCAGTCAATCTCTGATGGGGACTAGCGGGGGGCCGGATGAGAACATTCAGTACTTC
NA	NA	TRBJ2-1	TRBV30	CAWSVGTPNEQFF	TGTGCCTGGAGTGTAGGGACTCCCAATGAGCAGTTCTTC
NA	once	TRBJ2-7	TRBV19	CASSIAVYAGSYGEQYF	TGTGCCAGTAGTATTGCTGTTTATGCGGGCTCCTACGGCGAGCAGTACTTC
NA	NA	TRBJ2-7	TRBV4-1	CASSQAPGSSYEQYF	TGCGCCAGCAGCCAAGCTCCGGGGTCCTCCTACGAGCAGTACTTC
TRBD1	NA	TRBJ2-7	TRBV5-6	CASSLEYRTGRDEQYF	TGTGCCAGCAGCTTGGAATATAGGACAGGGAGAGACGAGCAGTACTTC
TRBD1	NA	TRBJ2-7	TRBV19	CASSIARDSSYEQYF	TGTGCCAGTAGTATAGCCCGGGACAGCTCCTACGAGCAGTACTTC
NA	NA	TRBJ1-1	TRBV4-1	CASSQDRGRTEAFF	TGCGCCAGCAGCCAAGACAGGGGACGCACTGAAGCTTTCTTT
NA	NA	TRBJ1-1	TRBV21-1	CASSKPLLRDRELNTEAFF	TGTGCCAGCAGCAAACCCCTCCTCCGGGACAGGGAACTGAACACTGAAGCTTTCTTT
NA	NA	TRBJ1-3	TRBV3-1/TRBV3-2	CASSQDGEVRNTIYF	TGTGCCAGCAGCCAAGATGGTGAGGTTAGAAACACCATATATTTT
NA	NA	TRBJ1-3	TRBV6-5	CASSLTGLGNTIYF	TGTGCCAGCAGTCTAACAGGGTTGGGAAACACCATATATTTT
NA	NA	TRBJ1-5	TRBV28	CASSFGGFRSNQPQHF	TGTGCCAGCAGTTTCGGGGGATTTAGGAGCAATCAGCCCCAGCATTTT
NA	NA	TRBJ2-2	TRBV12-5	CASGSGELFF	TGTGCTAGTGGTTCTGGCGAGCTGTTTTTT
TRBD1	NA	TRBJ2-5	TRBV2	CASSGIQGQETQYF	TGTGCCAGCAGTGGTATACAGGGGCAAGAGACCCAGTACTTC
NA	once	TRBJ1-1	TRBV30	CAWSVSSEAFF	TGTGCCTGGAGTGTCTCTTCTGAAGCTTTCTTT
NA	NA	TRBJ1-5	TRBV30	CAWTASGGLEPQHF	TGTGCCTGGACCGCCTCGGGGGGTCTGGAGCCCCAGCATTTT
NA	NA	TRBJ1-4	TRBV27	CASSPRGGGNEKLFF	TGTGCCAGCAGTCCACGGGGAGGGGGAAATGAAAAACTGTTTTTT
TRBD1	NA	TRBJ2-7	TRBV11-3	CASSPGTGYEQYF	TGTGCCAGCAGCCCCGGGACAGGCTACGAGCAGTACTTC
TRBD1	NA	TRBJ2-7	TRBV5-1	CASSPGTGFGSSYEQYF	TGCGCCAGCAGCCCCGGGACAGGGTTCGGCAGCTCCTACGAGCAGTACTTC
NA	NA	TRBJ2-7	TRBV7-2	CASSLQSGGSYEQYF	TGTGCCAGCAGCTTACAGAGCGGAGGCTCCTACGAGCAGTACTTC
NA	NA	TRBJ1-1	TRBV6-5	CASVGAGTEAFF	TGTGCCAGCGTCGGAGCGGGCACTGAAGCTTTCTTT
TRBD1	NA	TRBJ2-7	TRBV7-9	CASSLKRGQGAAEQYF	TGTGCCAGCAGCTTAAAAAGGGGACAGGGGGCGGCCGAGCAGTACTTC
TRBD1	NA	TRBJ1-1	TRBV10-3	CAISESSGQGDTEAFF	TGTGCCATCAGTGAGTCTTCGGGACAGGGGGACACTGAAGCTTTCTTT
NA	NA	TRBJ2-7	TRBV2	CASRGQTYEQYF	TGTGCCAGCCGCGGACAAACCTACGAGCAGTACTTC
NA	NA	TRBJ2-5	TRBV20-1	CSATEDQLDQETQYF	TGCAGTGCTACTGAAGATCAGTTGGACCAAGAGACCCAGTACTTC
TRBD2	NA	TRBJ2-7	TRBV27	CASSLAGGTYEQYF	TGTGCCAGCAGTTTAGCGGGAGGCACCTACGAGCAGTACTTC
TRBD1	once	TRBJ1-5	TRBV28	CASSSTGVYSNQPQHF	TGTGCCAGCAGTTCGACAGGGGTCTATAGCAATCAGCCCCAGCATTTT
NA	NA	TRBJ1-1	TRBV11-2	CASSLGRGTEAFF	TGTGCCAGCAGCTTAGGAAGGGGTACTGAAGCTTTCTTT
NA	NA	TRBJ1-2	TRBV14	CASSQGPGGFKLYGYTF	TGTGCCAGCAGCCAAGGACCCGGGGGTTTCAAGCTCTATGGCTACACCTTC
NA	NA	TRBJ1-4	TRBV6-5	CASSVAREKLFF	TGTGCCAGCAGCGTAGCTAGGGAAAAACTGTTTTTT